This T cell receptor beta chain was sequenced during a study of blood T cell repertoires in COVID-19. Study in general: The analysed material was cDNA or gDNA that came from T cells, B-cell-depleted T cells, or PBMCs.

TCRdb's copy holds only in-frame clones and misses some; the assay was immunoSEQ multiplex PCR. Of 250,000 to 350,000 clones listed, approximately 86% are singletons. The CDR3 sequence is 13 residues long. V lost 3 bases to trimming and J lost 5 bases, with 11 bases between them. The V gene's germline CDR1 is KGHSH and CDR2 LQKENI. This rearrangement joins TRBV18 to TRBJ2-7, with no clear D. Input material: peripheral blood. This receptor was taken from a woman aged 45-59 years who had recovered from COVID-19. The CDR3 here is CASSPRAWDEQYF. The CDR3 nucleotides are TGTGCCAGCTCACCCCGAGCGTGGGACGAGCAGTACTTC.